Described below is a single TCR beta chain sequence and its context. These data are taken from a study of molecular identifiers for immune sequencing clone quantification. V gave up 1 base and J gave up 2 bases, with 9 bases separating them. Germline-derived CDR1 and CDR2 are MGHDK and SYGVNS. CDR3 length equals 14 residues. TCRdb re-derived calls from the PCR reads in MiXCR, one entry per CDR3 protein. The sample holds about 100,000 distinct CDR3 sequences; about 32% are singletons and the top ten take 9.7%. This TCR was sampled from a human donor in good health. Some libraries in this study had Jurkat cell RNA spiked in. Input material: naive CD8+ T cells from blood, with Jurkat cell RNA spiked in. Regarding subset: FACS-sorted CD8+CD4-CCR7+CD45RA+ naive T cells. The chain employs TRBV25-1 and TRBJ2-7; maybe TRBD2 (6 bases). The CDR3 here is CASSEFGGAYEQYF. The CDR3 coding sequence is TGTGCCAGCAGTGAATTTGGAGGGGCCTACGAGCAGTACTTC.